These 30 T cell receptor beta chains came from one sample sequenced in a study of blood T cell repertoires in COVID-19. Only in-frame clones appear in the TCRdb table, and some are missing; sequencing was by immunoSEQ multiplex PCR. Here the sample spans some 210,000 clones, around nine tenths being singletons. Material: peripheral blood. These receptors were taken from a man in his 60s who had recovered from COVID-19.

This clone has just one count. This chain uses TRBV5-1 with TRBJ2-3; D is uncertain. Germline-derived CDR1 and CDR2 are SGHRS and YFSETQ. Trimming pared 0 bases from V and 2 bases from J, leaving 7 bases between. The CDR3 has 14 residues. This chain's CDR3 is CASSLAGVTDTQYF. In DNA form, the CDR3 reads TGCGCCAGCAGCTTGGCCGGAGTCACAGATACGCAGTATTTT.

This clone was detected a few times. The chain combines TRBV29-1 with TRBJ1-1; the D gene is possibly TRBD1 (6 bases). Germline V gene sequence: CDR1 SQVTM, CDR2 ANQGSEA. CDR3 length: 15 amino acids. V lost 4 bases and J 5 bases, leaving 20 bases between the germline ends. The CDR3 reads CSVGLIQGRGTEAFF. CDR3 nucleotide sequence: TGCAGCGTTGGACTCATCCAGGGGAGGGGTACTGAAGCTTTCTTT.

The chain recombines TRBV28 with TRBJ2-5, with TRBD1 identical over 8 bases. V lost 4 bases and J lost 2; bases outside the gene matches: 6. The germline V gene has CDR1 MDHEN and CDR2 SYDVKM. CDR3 length: 15 residues. CDR3 DNA sequence: TGTGCCAGCAGTTCCCGGGACAGGAGTCAAGAGACCCAGTACTTC. Its translation is CASSSRDRSQETQYF.

The chain is built from TRBV27 and TRBJ1-4, with D uncertain. Trimming left V 6 bases short and J 4 bases short, with 12 bases between. The length of the CDR3 is 14 residues. Looked up from germline, CDR1 is MNHEY and CDR2 is SMNVEV (reference sequence). CDR3 residues: CASSPAGFNEKLFF. DNA of the CDR3: TGTGCCAGCAGCCCAGCAGGCTTTAATGAAAAACTGTTTTTT.

The rearrangement joins TRBV28 to TRBJ1-2; D remains ambiguous. The CDR3 consists of 14 residues. V lost 6 bases and J 8 bases, leaving 19 bases between the germline ends. Germline V lookup: CDR1 MDHEN, CDR2 SYDVKM. The CDR3 coding sequence is TGTGCCAGCAGCTGGGCTGGTAGTCCGTACGGCTACACCTTC. Translation gives CASSWAGSPYGYTF.

The gene calls are TRBV27 and TRBJ1-6, with D possibly matching TRBD1 (6 bases). V was clipped by 2 bases and J by 7 bases, with 15 bases between them. The CDR3 extends over 16 amino acids. Germline values: CDR1 MNHEY, CDR2 SMNVEV (reference sequence). CDR3 in amino acids: CASSLSTGQGNSPLHF. CDR3 bases: TGTGCCAGCAGTTTAAGTACGGGGCAGGGGAATTCACCCCTCCACTTT.

In nucleotides, the CDR3 is TGTGCCAGTAGTAAGGACAGGGCCTACGAGCAGTACTTC. Translated: CASSKDRAYEQYF. The chain recombines TRBV19 with TRBJ2-7; TRBD1 agrees at 8 bases. The J segment lost 2 bases and the V segment lost 4 bases, leaving 1 base of the junction unmatched. There are 13 residues in the CDR3. Germline V gives CDR1 LNHDA, CDR2 SQIVND (reference sequence). The complete variable domain, with remaining parts taken from reference TRBV19 and TRBJ2-7, reads DGGITQSPKYLFRKEGQNVTLSCEQNLNHDAMYWYRQDPGQGLRLIYYSQIVNDFQKGDIAEGYSVSREKKESFPLTVTSAQKNPTAFYLCASSKDRAYEQYFGPGTRLTVT.

This chain connects TRBV28 to TRBJ2-1; the D is unclear. This CDR3 region has 15 residues. Trimming removed 3 bases from V and 1 base from J, with 10 bases in between. CDR1 and CDR2 from the germline V gene are MDHEN and SYDVKM. The CDR3 coding sequence is TGTGCCAGCAGTTTGGGCTTCCCATCCTACAATGAGCAGTTCTTC. Residues: CASSLGFPSYNEQFF.

This rearrangement joins TRBV30 to TRBJ1-5, with a weak D call TRBD1 (5 bases). V lost 2 bases and J lost 5, with 10 bases in between. Germline V gene data show CDR1 as GTSNPN and CDR2 as SVGIG (reference sequence). The CDR3 is 13 residues long. The CDR3 nucleotides read TGTGCCTGGAGTAGGCAGGGCGATCAGCCCCAGCATTTT. It encodes CAWSRQGDQPQHF.

The chain links TRBV9 to TRBJ2-3, with 7 nucleotides matching TRBD2. Germline loops: CDR1 SGDLS, CDR2 YYNGEE. After removal of 4 bases from V and 1 base from J, the junction contained 12 bases not matched to a gene. The CDR3 is 17 amino acids. The CDR3 protein is CASSTPFSGGRTDTQYF. CDR3 nucleotide sequence: TGTGCCAGCAGCACCCCTTTCTCGGGAGGCCGCACAGATACGCAGTATTTT.

This chain links TRBV3-1 (or the pseudogene TRBV3-2) with TRBJ2-3, with 8 bases matching TRBD1. The CDR3 totals 13 residues. V trimming: 4 bases; J trimming: 9 bases; junction bases outside the gene matches: 6. In germline, CDR1 is LGHDT, CDR2 YNNKEL (reference sequence). The CDR3 is CASSPRQGSTQYF. CDR3 coding DNA: TGTGCCAGCAGCCCTCGACAGGGGAGCACGCAGTATTTT.

The chain carries TRBV11-2 and TRBJ2-5; 11 bases agree with TRBD2. The length of the CDR3 is 17 residues. Germline trimming cut 1 base from V and 3 bases from J; bases unmatched to any gene: 7. The germline CDR1 and CDR2 sequences are SGHAT and FQNNGV. The CDR3 is CASSLGPSGRSKETQYF. CDR3 DNA: TGTGCCAGCAGCTTAGGCCCTAGCGGGAGGTCTAAAGAGACCCAGTACTTC.

The sample holds a few counts of this clone. J is TRBJ2-7 and V is TRBV7-2; D is perhaps TRBD1 (5 bases). This CDR3 is 13 amino acids long. CDR1 is SGHTA and CDR2 is FQGNSA in the germline V gene. V lost 1 base to trimming and J lost 3 bases, with 7 bases between them. The DNA for the CDR3 is TGTGCCAGCAGCTTAGGACAGTACTACGAGCAGTACTTC. Translating gives CASSLGQYYEQYF.

This clone was seen only once. The V call is TRBV2, the J call TRBJ1-5; 7 bases are a match to TRBD1. There are 14 residues in the CDR3. V trimming: 8 bases; J trimming: 5 bases; junction bases outside the gene matches: 9. Germline CDR1 is SNHLY and CDR2 is FYNNEI. This chain's CDR3 is CASSFRQGDQPQHF. As DNA, the CDR3 is TGTGCCAGCTCGTTTAGACAGGGTGATCAGCCCCAGCATTTT.

The chain joins TRBV27 to TRBJ2-3, with a possible D match to TRBD1 (6 bases). Germline values: CDR1 MNHEY, CDR2 SMNVEV (reference sequence). This CDR3 spans 16 amino acids. V was cut by 5 bases and J by 1 base, with 16 bases left in between. CDR3 sequence: CASSPRTASGTDTQYF. The DNA for the CDR3 is TGTGCCAGCAGTCCCCGGACAGCTTCAGGCACAGATACGCAGTATTTT.

V and J are TRBV9 and TRBJ2-1; 7 bases agree with TRBD1. CDR1 SGDLS and CDR2 YYNGEE come from the germline V gene. V was clipped by 3 bases and J by 7 bases; unmatched bases: 7. This CDR3 spans 14 amino acids. The CDR3 bases are TGTGCCAGCAGCGCCTACAGGGGTAGTAATGAGCAGTTCTTC. Amino acids: CASSAYRGSNEQFF.

This clone was detected only once. This rearrangement joins TRBV6-5 to TRBJ2-7; 7 nucleotides match TRBD1. J gave up 1 base and V 6 bases, and 3 bases lay outside the gene matches. Looked up from germline, CDR1 is MNHEY and CDR2 is SVGAGI. The CDR3 length is 13 residues. The DNA of the CDR3 is TGTGCCAGCAGGAAACAGGGGTCCTACGAGCAGTACTTC. It translates to CASRKQGSYEQYF.

This clone was seen just once. V usage is TRBV23-1 and J usage is TRBJ1-2; TRBD1 aligns across 7 bases. TRBV23-1 is annotated as an ORF whose role is uncertain. The trim removed 7 bases at V and 0 bases at J, leaving 17 bases unmatched. CDR3 size: 18 residues. The CDR3 spells CASKGHFGDSDSNYGYTF. In nucleotides, the CDR3 is TGCGCCAGCAAGGGGCACTTTGGGGACAGCGATTCTAACTATGGCTACACCTTC.

This clone was seen only once. This sequence joins TRBV4-1 and TRBJ2-4; TRBD2 matches at 7 bases. The CDR3 consists of 16 residues. Germline trimming cut 4 bases from V and 5 bases from J; bases unmatched to any gene: 11. In germline, CDR1 is MGHRA, CDR2 YSYEKL. CDR3 in DNA: TGCGCCAGCAGCCTCCTTCCGACTAGCTCCCAAAACATTCAGTACTTC. Translated, it gives CASSLLPTSSQNIQYF.

This sequence joins TRBV28 and TRBJ2-7; D gene unclear. V lost 5 bases and J lost 2, with 13 bases in between. This CDR3 contains 14 residues. CDR1 is MDHEN, CDR2 SYDVKM, per germline. This CDR3 is CASSAPAETYEQYF. The CDR3 DNA sequence: TGTGCCAGCAGTGCCCCGGCGGAAACCTACGAGCAGTACTTC.

This clone was seen only once. The rearrangement links TRBV27 to TRBJ1-6; 8 bases are a match to TRBD1. Germline values: CDR1 MNHEY, CDR2 SMNVEV (reference sequence). This CDR3 spans 15 amino acids. V lost 4 bases to trimming and J lost 8 bases; unmatched junction nucleotides: 7. The CDR3 reads CASSYYRGRDSPLHF. DNA for the CDR3: TGTGCCAGCAGTTACTACAGGGGGAGGGATTCACCCCTCCACTTT.

The chain joins TRBV4-1 to TRBJ2-7; maybe TRBD2 (6 bases). CDR1 MGHRA and CDR2 YSYEKL come from the germline V gene. V was trimmed by 4 bases and J by 2 bases, leaving 15 bases between them. The length of the CDR3 is 15 residues. This CDR3 is CASSREGLPTYEQYF. The CDR3 nucleotides read TGCGCCAGCAGCCGAGAGGGACTTCCGACCTACGAGCAGTACTTC.

The gene calls are TRBV28 and TRBJ2-7; 8 bases agree with TRBD2. The CDR3 is made up of 14 amino acids. V shed 10 bases and J 2 bases; nucleotides not matched to a gene: 10. Germline V gives CDR1 MDHEN, CDR2 SYDVKM. CDR3 sequence reads: CATLGAGGTYEQYF. The CDR3 DNA sequence: TGTGCCACCCTCGGGGCGGGGGGTACCTACGAGCAGTACTTC.

The chain couples TRBV3-1 (or the pseudogene TRBV3-2) to TRBJ1-1; D not certain. The CDR3 is 13 residues long. Trimming shortened V by 1 base and J by 3 bases, and 6 bases separated the two germline ends. CDR1 and CDR2 from the germline V gene are LGHDT and YNNKEL (reference sequence). The CDR3 sequence: CASSQGGDTEAFF. CDR3 nucleotide sequence: TGTGCCAGCAGCCAAGGTGGAGACACTGAAGCTTTCTTT.

Worth noting for this clone: This could be a read error, since a much larger clone is one nucleotide away. This chain links TRBV3-1 (or the pseudogene TRBV3-2) with TRBJ2-3; 7 positions agree with TRBD2. The length of the CDR3 is 15 residues. Germline loops: CDR1 LGHDT, CDR2 YNNKEL (reference sequence). Trimming cost V 3 bases and J 0 bases; bases outside gene matches: 3. CDR3 residues: CASSHTSVSTDTQYF. CDR3 in DNA: TGTGCCAGCAGCCACACTAGCGTAAGCACAGATACGCAGTATTTT.

This chain uses TRBV19 with TRBJ2-5, with 12 nucleotides matching TRBD1. The CDR3 runs to 14 residues. J gave up 6 bases and V 6 bases, and 5 bases lay outside the gene matches. Germline CDR1 LNHDA, CDR2 SQIVND (reference sequence). Here the CDR3 reads CASSGTGGGKTQYF. In nucleotides, the CDR3 is TGTGCCAGTAGCGGGACAGGGGGCGGAAAGACCCAGTACTTC. The full variable domain, its missing parts supplied by reference TRBV19 and TRBJ2-5, is DGGITQSPKYLFRKEGQNVTLSCEQNLNHDAMYWYRQDPGQGLRLIYYSQIVNDFQKGDIAEGYSVSREKKESFPLTVTSAQKNPTAFYLCASSGTGGGKTQYFGPGTRLLVL.

In the case of this clone: Other DNA sequences in the sample encode the same CDR3. This sequence joins TRBV5-1 and TRBJ2-1; tentatively, D is TRBD1 (6 bases). The germline CDR1 and CDR2 sequences are SGHRS and YFSETQ. The CDR3 has 14 amino acids. The ends were cut back, 2 bases at V and 4 bases at J, with 10 bases in the middle. CDR3: CASSLGQTYNEQFF. The CDR3 DNA follows: TGCGCCAGCAGCTTAGGACAGACTTACAATGAGCAGTTCTTC.

This clone was recorded only once. The chain is built from TRBV9 and TRBJ2-7, with TRBD2 as a possible D gene (6 bases). The length of the CDR3 is 14 residues. V gave up 1 base and J gave up 4 bases, with 12 bases separating them. Germline V lookup: CDR1 SGDLS, CDR2 YYNGEE. The CDR3 sequence is CASSVSRGSYEQYF. The CDR3 DNA reads as TGTGCCAGCAGCGTATCTCGGGGGTCTTACGAGCAGTACTTC.

The chain has TRBV28 and TRBJ1-2; D is uncertain. There are 12 residues in the CDR3. Germline-derived CDR1 and CDR2 are MDHEN and SYDVKM. Trimming took off 3 bases at V and 8 bases at J, with 10 bases between the two ends. This chain's CDR3 is CASSLIKSGYTF. In nucleotides, the CDR3 is TGTGCCAGCAGTTTGATAAAGAGCGGCTACACCTTC.

The rearrangement uses TRBV7-9 and TRBJ2-1; tentative D call: TRBD1 (6 bases). The germline CDR1 and CDR2 sequences are SEHNR and FQNEAQ (reference sequence). Between the trimmed V and J ends, which lost 4 bases and 9 bases, there was a span of 10 bases. The CDR3 loop spans 12 amino acids. The CDR3 reads CASSSVDSEQFF. CDR3 bases: TGTGCCAGCAGCTCCGTGGACAGTGAGCAGTTCTTC.